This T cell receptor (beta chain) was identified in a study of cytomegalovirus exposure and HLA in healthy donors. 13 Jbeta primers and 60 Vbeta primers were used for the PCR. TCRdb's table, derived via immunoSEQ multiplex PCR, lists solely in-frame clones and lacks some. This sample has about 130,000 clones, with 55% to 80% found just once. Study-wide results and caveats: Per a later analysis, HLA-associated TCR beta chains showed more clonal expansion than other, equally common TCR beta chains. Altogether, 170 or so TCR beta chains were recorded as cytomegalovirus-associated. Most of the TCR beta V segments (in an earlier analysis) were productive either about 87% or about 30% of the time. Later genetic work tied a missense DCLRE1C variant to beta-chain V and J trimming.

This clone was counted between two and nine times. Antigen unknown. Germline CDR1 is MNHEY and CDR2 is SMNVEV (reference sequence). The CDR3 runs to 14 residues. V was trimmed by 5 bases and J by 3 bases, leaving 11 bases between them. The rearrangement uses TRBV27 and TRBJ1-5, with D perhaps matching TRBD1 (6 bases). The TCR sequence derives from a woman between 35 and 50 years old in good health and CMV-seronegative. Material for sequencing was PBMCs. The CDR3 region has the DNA TGTGCCAGCAGTCCCCACAGGGCCAATCAGCCCCAGCATTTT. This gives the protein CASSPHRANQPQHF.